The 13 T cell receptor beta chains reported below all come from one sample, sequenced in a study of T cells in Graves' hyperthyroidism and ophthalmopathy (dated by TCRdb to between 2018 and 2021). Library prep was done by multiplex PCR. Sequencing used an Illumina HiSeq 2000. Amplification of TCR beta CDR3 regions was carried out from RNA transcripts. For the first round of RT-PCR on the TCR CDR3, the HTBI primer set was used together with the Qiagen OneStep RT-PCR kit. TCRdb cleaned the public reads at Q25 with fastp, built clones with MiXCR and kept in-frame beta chains. Identical CDR3 protein sequences are pooled into one entry, listed with their most common genes and DNA. This sample has about 480,000 distinct CDR3 sequences in its table, and 20% to 25% of those were observed once. The top ten clonotypes cover around 54% of the sample. The material sequenced was blood. The receptor set was obtained from a woman between 70 and 85 years old with Graves' ophthalmopathy.

This clonotype appeared a few times. The chain combines TRBV20-1 with TRBJ1-2; D unresolved. Trimming took 1 base from V and 8 from J, leaving 14 bases between them. This CDR3 spans 13 amino acids. Looked up from germline, CDR1 is DFQATT and CDR2 is SNEGSKA (reference sequence). The CDR3 spells CSARAAPLLGYTF. The CDR3 nucleotides are TGCAGTGCTAGAGCGGCCCCGCTCCTCGGCTACACCTTC.

In its sample, this clonotype was seen once. The CDR3: CASSQASSGRTDTQYF. The CDR3 coding sequence is TGCGCCAGCAGCCAAGCGTCTAGCGGGCGTACAGATACGCAGTATTTT. V is TRBV4-1 and J is TRBJ2-3, with TRBD2 identical over 8 bases. Germline trimming cut 1 base from V and 3 bases from J; bases unmatched to any gene: 6. From germline, CDR1 is MGHRA and CDR2 YSYEKL. This CDR3 is 16 amino acids long.

The chain recombines TRBV7-8 with TRBJ1-1, with a possible D match to TRBD1 (5 bases). Deletions cut 0 bases from V and 4 bases from J, with 15 bases between. CDR1 SGHVS and CDR2 FQNEAQ come from the germline V gene. This CDR3 is built from 16 residues. This CDR3 reads CASSLARFPGGTEAFF. As DNA, the CDR3 is TGTGCCAGCAGCTTAGCCCGATTTCCGGGGGGCACTGAAGCTTTCTTT.

In its sample, this clonotype was seen many times. The J gene is TRBJ1-1, the V gene TRBV2, with 9 bases lining up with TRBD1. Germline V gene data show CDR1 as SNHLY and CDR2 as FYNNEI. The V segment lost 8 bases and the J segment 1 base; nucleotides outside the gene matches: 2. This CDR3 is 13 amino acids long. The CDR3 region has the DNA TGTGCCAGCGGGGGACAGGGGAACACTGAAGCTTTCTTT. It translates to CASGGQGNTEAFF.

This clonotype came up many times. The V call is TRBV12-3 or TRBV12-4, the J call TRBJ1-1; D unclear. The CDR3 spans 11 residues. Trimming stripped 3 bases from V and 3 bases from J, with 2 bases between. DNA of the CDR3: TGTGCCAGCAGTTTTCACACTGAAGCTTTCTTT. This gives the protein CASSFHTEAFF.

The rearrangement uses TRBV20-1 and TRBJ2-3; 14 positions agree with TRBD2. This CDR3 spans 15 amino acids. CDR1 and CDR2 from the germline V gene are DFQATT and SNEGSKA (reference sequence). The V gene end was trimmed by 4 bases and the J gene end by 3 bases; junction bases not matched to a gene: 3. The DNA of the CDR3 is TGCAGTGCTACTCGGACTAGCGGGAGGACAGATACGCAGTATTTT. Its translation: CSATRTSGRTDTQYF.

V gene TRBV5-6 combines with J gene TRBJ1-2; a weak D match, TRBD1 (6 bases). Trimming stripped 2 bases from V and 1 base from J, with 12 bases between. This CDR3 has 15 residues. Per the germline V gene, CDR1 is SGHDT and CDR2 is YYEEEE. As DNA, the CDR3 is TGTGCCAGCAGCTTTCCGGGGACAATTAACTATGGCTACACCTTC. This encodes CASSFPGTINYGYTF. The whole variable domain, remainder taken from reference TRBV5-6 and TRBJ1-2, is DAGVTQSPTHLIKTRGQQVTLRCSPKSGHDTVSWYQQALGQGPQFIFQYYEEEERQRGNFPDRFSGHQFPNYSSELNVNALLLGDSALYLCASSFPGTINYGYTFGSGTRLTVV.

This clonotype has ten or more counts. The rearrangement uses TRBV7-9 and TRBJ2-3; no clear D gene. Deletions cut 5 bases from V and 4 bases from J, with 13 bases between. The CDR3 loop spans 14 amino acids. Germline V gene lookup returns CDR1 SEHNR and CDR2 FQNEAQ (reference sequence). The CDR3 bases are TGTGCCAGCAGCCCGGTTTCGGGCGCAGATACGCAGTATTTT. Protein: CASSPVSGADTQYF.

The CDR3 region is CSATMSGSYNEQFF. Here the CDR3 DNA reads TGCAGTGCTACCATGAGCGGTTCCTACAATGAGCAGTTCTTC. This chain links TRBV20-1 with TRBJ2-1, with D perhaps matching TRBD2 (5 bases). Germline CDR1 and CDR2: DFQATT and SNEGSKA (reference sequence). This CDR3 has 14 amino acids. Trimming pared 4 bases from V and 1 base from J, leaving 11 bases between.

This clonotype was observed at least ten times. This chain connects TRBV11-1 to TRBJ2-1; the D is unclear. There are 12 residues in the CDR3. Germline CDR1 is SGHAT and CDR2 is FQDESV (reference sequence). Trimming removed 3 bases from V and 9 bases from J, with 9 bases in between. The CDR3: CASSFSFREQFF. The DNA of the CDR3 is TGTGCCAGCAGCTTTTCCTTTCGTGAGCAGTTCTTC.

This clonotype showed up many times. This rearrangement joins TRBV12-3 or TRBV12-4 to TRBJ1-1, with a weak D call TRBD1 (5 bases). The CDR3 is made up of 13 amino acids. Trimming stripped 2 bases from V and 4 bases from J, with 8 bases between. The CDR3 DNA sequence: TGTGCCAGCAGTTTAAAAAGGGGCACTGAAGCTTTCTTT. Protein product: CASSLKRGTEAFF.

This clonotype was detected only once. The V and J genes are TRBV19 and TRBJ1-2, with 12 bases fitting TRBD1. The CDR3 contains 17 residues. The germline gives CDR1 LNHDA, CDR2 SQIVND (reference sequence). V was clipped by 4 bases and J by 3 bases; unmatched bases: 9. This CDR3 is CASSTNPGQGAYYGYTF. The CDR3 DNA reads TGTGCCAGTAGTACCAACCCGGGACAGGGGGCATACTATGGCTACACCTTC.

The CDR3 bases are TGTGCCAGCAGTGCCATCCGGGTGAACACTGAAGCTTTCTTT. It translates to CASSAIRVNTEAFF. This chain connects TRBV9 to TRBJ1-1; D unresolved. The V end lost 5 bases, the J end lost 0 bases, and 11 bases lay between the germline ends. The germline CDR1 and CDR2 sequences are SGDLS and YYNGEE. The CDR3 consists of 14 residues.